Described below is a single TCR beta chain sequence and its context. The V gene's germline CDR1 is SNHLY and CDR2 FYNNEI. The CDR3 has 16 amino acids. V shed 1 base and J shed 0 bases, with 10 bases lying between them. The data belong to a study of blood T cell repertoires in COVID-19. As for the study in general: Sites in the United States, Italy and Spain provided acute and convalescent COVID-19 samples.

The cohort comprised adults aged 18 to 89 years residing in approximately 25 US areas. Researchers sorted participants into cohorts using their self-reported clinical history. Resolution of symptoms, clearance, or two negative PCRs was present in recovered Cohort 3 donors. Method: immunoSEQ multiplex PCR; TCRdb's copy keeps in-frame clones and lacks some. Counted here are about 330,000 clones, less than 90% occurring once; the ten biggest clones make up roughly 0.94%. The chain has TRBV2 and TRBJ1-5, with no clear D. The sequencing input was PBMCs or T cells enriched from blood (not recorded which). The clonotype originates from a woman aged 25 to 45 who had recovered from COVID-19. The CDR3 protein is CASSEGTGNSNQPQHF. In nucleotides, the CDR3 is TGTGCCAGCAGTGAAGGGACGGGGAATAGCAATCAGCCCCAGCATTTT. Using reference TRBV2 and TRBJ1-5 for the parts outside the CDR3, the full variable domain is EPEVTQTPSHQVTQMGQEVILRCVPISNHLYFYWYRQILGQKVEFLVSFYNNEISEKSEIFDDQFSVERPDGSNFTLKIRSTKLEDSAMYFCASSEGTGNSNQPQHFGDGTRLSIL.